This T cell receptor beta chain was identified during a study of T cells in Graves' hyperthyroidism and ophthalmopathy. Notes on the study in general: A 13 V-J model separated ophthalmopathy from stable hyperthyroidism. Most thyroid-expanded clonotypes above 0.001 were also found in blood.

Diagnoses were established using clinical symptoms, serum thyroxine and TRAb, thyroid ultrasound and orbital computed tomography. Fresh peripheral blood, around 11 ml of it, supplied the PBMCs. What was amplified from RNA transcripts were TCR beta CDR3 regions. During a first-round RT-PCR of the TCR CDR3, the HTBI primer set was used. TCRdb reanalysed the multiplex PCR reads using MiXCR and keeps one entry per CDR3 protein. The sample lists around 800,000 distinct CDR3 sequences, around 39% occurring once. This clonotype was seen only a few times. Antigen unknown. This receptor was obtained from a young man with Graves' hyperthyroidism. Source material: blood.

CDR3 DNA sequence: TGTGCCAGCAGCCCATCGGGATTCGAGAGTCAGCCCCAGCATTTT. This gives the protein CASSPSGFESQPQHF. This chain uses TRBV9 with TRBJ1-5; D is ambiguous. Trimming stripped 4 bases from V and 6 bases from J, with 17 bases between. Germline CDR1 reads SGDLS; CDR2 reads YYNGEE. There are 15 residues in the CDR3.